The clone carrying this TCR beta chain was picked up a small number of times. Its antigen is as yet unknown. This sample was included in a study of T cells after yellow fever vaccination. The study, taken as a whole, reports: Post-booster samples contained most primary-vaccination clones (roughly 96% CD4, approximately 88% CD8). Although the secondary response was weaker, it peaked faster, at day 5 versus 15.

The CDR3 loop spans 16 amino acids. With 0 bases removed from V and 7 bases from J, the gap between germline ends came to 15 bases. CDR1 and CDR2 from the germline V gene are LGHNA and YNFKEQ. TCRdb re-called the 5' RACE reads through MiXCR, storing one row per CDR3 protein. The sample contains 400,000 to 650,000 distinct CDR3 sequences, about a fifth of which appear only once. Source: PBMCs, taken approximately 22 days after the first yellow fever vaccination. The TCR sequence derives from a man younger than 30 who received the YFV17D yellow fever vaccine. This chain links TRBV4-2 with TRBJ1-4; perhaps TRBD1 as D (6 bases). The CDR3 region is CASSQDLGRGGEKLFF. The DNA for the CDR3 is TGTGCCAGCAGCCAAGATTTGGGCAGGGGTGGTGAAAAACTGTTTTTT.